This T cell receptor beta chain is drawn from a study of cytomegalovirus exposure and HLA in healthy donors. As to this clone: Its target is unknown.

General study findings and limits: V segments that were indistinguishable, TRBV6-2 and TRBV6-3 among them, were omitted from analysis. Most of the TCR beta V segments (in an earlier analysis) were productive either about 87% or about 30% of the time. Rarity held for most TCR sequences, but there were some public TCRs that occurred in many donors.

13 Jbeta primers and 60 Vbeta primers were used for the PCR. Under the authors' procedure: Per a later analysis, the number of unique TCR beta chains was some 80 million, of which some 10 million were shared. Sequencing used immunoSEQ multiplex PCR; TCRdb keeps in-frame clones, though not all of them. The D gene and trimming were derived from the DNA, and the V and J assignments and clone size from that table. The data show approximately 76,000 clones, roughly two thirds seen once. Germline CDR1 is SGHRS and CDR2 is YFSETQ. This CDR3 is built from 15 residues. The ends lost 2 bases at V and 2 bases at J; junction bases unmatched: 2.

The sequence was collected from a woman between 35 and 50 years old in good health and CMV-seropositive. The sample was PBMCs. This chain links TRBV5-1 with TRBJ2-2; 8 nucleotides match TRBD2. The CDR3 coding sequence is TGCGCCAGCAGCTTTAGCGGGGAAAACACCGGGGAGCTGTTTTTT. This gives the protein CASSFSGENTGELFF.